This T cell receptor (beta chain) was observed in a study of T cells in Graves' hyperthyroidism and ophthalmopathy. Whole-study results and caveats: Most clonotypes expanded in the thyroid (above 0.001) were also present in blood. Using 13 V-J features, a model discriminated ophthalmopathy from stable hyperthyroidism.

Concerning this clonotype itself: What it recognizes is unknown. This clone may be a read error of a much larger clone one base away.

From RNA transcripts, TCR beta CDR3 regions were amplified. With the HTBI primer set, the TCR CDR3 went through a first round of RT-PCR. TCRdb fed the multiplex PCR reads into MiXCR, producing one record per CDR3 protein. The data contain about 560,000 distinct CDR3 sequences, roughly 14% of them singletons. Together with thyroid ultrasound, orbital computed tomography, serum thyroxine and TRAb, clinical symptoms were used for diagnoses. The V end lost 4 bases, the J end lost 2 bases, and 11 bases lay between the germline ends. The CDR3 spans 14 residues. Germline CDR1 is SEHNR and CDR2 is FQNEAQ (reference sequence).

The receptor comes from a woman in her 30s with Graves' hyperthyroidism. The chain links TRBV7-9 to TRBJ2-5; no clear D gene. The sample taken for sequencing was blood. The CDR3 coding sequence is TGTGCCAGCAGCTCCCGGTTGGAACAAGAGACCCAGTACTTC. Amino acids: CASSSRLEQETQYF.